The next 8 T cell receptor beta chains were all read from a single sample in a study of blood T cell repertoires in COVID-19. Only in-frame clones appear in the TCRdb table, and some are missing; sequencing was by immunoSEQ multiplex PCR. This table holds about 70,000 clones, approximately 89% found once. The sample was peripheral blood. Every receptor here comes from a woman older than 75 with active or convalescent COVID-19.

This chain uses TRBV4-3 with TRBJ1-2; D not resolved. The CDR3 is made up of 15 amino acids. Germline-derived CDR1 and CDR2 are LGHNA and YSLEER. V was shortened by 5 bases and J by 0 bases, with 13 bases between the two germline ends. This CDR3 reads CASSDIGRTNYGYTF. CDR3 bases: TGCGCCAGCAGCGACATAGGCAGGACTAACTATGGCTACACCTTC.

The chain joins TRBV28 to TRBJ1-2; the match to TRBD1 covers 7 bases. This CDR3 has 10 residues. With 8 bases clipped from V and 6 bases from J, the junction kept 0 bases outside the gene matches. The germline CDR1 and CDR2 sequences are MDHEN and SYDVKM. CDR3 in DNA: TGTGCCAGCGGACAGGATGGCTACACCTTC. Translated: CASGQDGYTF.

This chain links TRBV30 with TRBJ1-1; perhaps TRBD1 as D (5 bases). CDR3 length: 13 amino acids. CDR1 and CDR2 (germline): GTSNPN, SVGIG (reference sequence). V shed 2 bases and J shed 6 bases, with 13 bases lying between them. The CDR3 loop reads CAWSNFRGAEAFF. Here the CDR3 DNA reads TGTGCCTGGAGTAACTTTCGGGGGGCTGAAGCTTTCTTT.

The V gene is TRBV7-2, the J gene TRBJ1-1; 10 nucleotides line up with TRBD1. Trimming took 1 base from V and 5 from J; bases not matched to a gene: 4. CDR3 length: 15 amino acids. The germline V gene has CDR1 SGHTA and CDR2 FQGNSA. The CDR3 region is CASSLVGTGATEAFF. CDR3 sequence (DNA): TGTGCCAGCAGCTTAGTTGGGACAGGGGCGACTGAAGCTTTCTTT.

The chain employs TRBV5-6 and TRBJ2-1, with 9 bases identical to TRBD2. V shed 4 bases, J shed 9 bases, and the junction held 11 bases outside the gene matches. This CDR3 spans 15 amino acids. The germline gives CDR1 SGHDT, CDR2 YYEEEE. The CDR3 nucleotides are TGTGCCAGCAGCCCCCGCGGCGGGGGGGCGGGTGAGCAGTTCTTC. Its protein is CASSPRGGGAGEQFF.

The chain carries TRBV4-1 and TRBJ1-2; the D gene is possibly TRBD1 (6 bases). V was shortened by 2 bases and J by 4 bases, with 11 bases between the two germline ends. The CDR3 sequence is 14 residues long. Looked up from germline, CDR1 is MGHRA and CDR2 is YSYEKL. CDR3 region: CASSQFGQTYGYTF. In DNA form, the CDR3 reads TGCGCCAGCAGCCAATTCGGACAGACCTATGGCTACACCTTC.

The chain links TRBV28 to TRBJ2-4; 10 bases agree with TRBD1. CDR3 length: 15 amino acids. Germline V gene sequence: CDR1 MDHEN, CDR2 SYDVKM. V trimming: 7 bases; J trimming: 3 bases; junction bases outside the gene matches: 6. This CDR3 reads CASNRQGAVKNIQYF. DNA of the CDR3: TGTGCCAGCAACCGACAGGGGGCAGTCAAAAACATTCAGTACTTC.

This chain links TRBV27 with TRBJ2-3; TRBD1 matches at 7 bases. This CDR3 is built from 14 residues. From germline, CDR1 is MNHEY and CDR2 SMNVEV (reference sequence). J gave up 3 bases and V 6 bases, and 6 bases lay outside the gene matches. CDR3 residues: CASSPDRVTDTQYF. The CDR3 region has the DNA TGTGCCAGCAGCCCAGACAGGGTAACAGATACGCAGTATTTT.